These 25 T cell receptor beta chains were sequenced from one sample in a study of blood T cell repertoires in COVID-19. Data came from immunoSEQ multiplex PCR; TCRdb stores just in-frame clones and leaves some out. The sample consists of about 140,000 clones, 65% to 85% of them appearing once. The sequencing sample was made of peripheral blood. These receptors originate from a man younger than 45 with COVID-19, enrolled during active disease.

The chain couples TRBV6-5 to TRBJ2-1, with 7 bases matching TRBD2. V trimming: 10 bases; J trimming: 8 bases; junction bases outside the gene matches: 11. Germline CDR1 reads MNHEY; CDR2 reads SVGAGI. The CDR3 runs to 13 residues. Here the CDR3 reads CATPGGSLDEQFF. The DNA of the CDR3 is TGTGCCACCCCTGGCGGGAGTTTAGATGAGCAGTTCTTC.

V gene TRBV20-1 combines with J gene TRBJ2-1; no clear D gene. Germline CDR1 DFQATT, CDR2 SNEGSKA (reference sequence). The CDR3 extends over 12 amino acids. With 3 bases removed from V and 5 bases from J, the gap between germline ends came to 8 bases. This CDR3 is CSASLQDNEQFF. The CDR3, as DNA: TGCAGTGCTAGTTTGCAGGACAATGAGCAGTTCTTC.

The V and J genes are TRBV30 and TRBJ1-1; D is unresolved. The V gene's germline CDR1 is GTSNPN and CDR2 SVGIG (reference sequence). Trimming stripped 3 bases from V and 3 bases from J, with 20 bases between. The CDR3 extends over 16 amino acids. As DNA, the CDR3 is TGTGCCTGGAGACAATTAAGGGCCTTCGGGGACACTGAAGCTTTCTTT. It codes for CAWRQLRAFGDTEAFF.

This rearrangement joins TRBV28 to TRBJ1-1, with unresolved D. The germline gives CDR1 MDHEN, CDR2 SYDVKM. The CDR3 loop spans 12 amino acids. Trimming removed 3 bases at V and 8 bases at J, with 10 bases between. CDR3 sequence (DNA): TGTGCCAGCAGTTTTCGGGTCGCAGAAGCTTTCTTT. It codes for CASSFRVAEAFF.

This chain joins TRBV7-9 and TRBJ2-2, with TRBD2 matching 7 bases. The J segment lost 4 bases and the V segment lost 3 bases, leaving 5 bases of the junction unmatched. This CDR3 is 15 amino acids long. Germline V CDR1 and CDR2: SEHNR, FQNEAQ (reference sequence). The CDR3 reads CASSLFSGFTGELFF. CDR3 nucleotide sequence: TGTGCCAGCAGCTTGTTTAGCGGGTTCACCGGGGAGCTGTTTTTT.

V and J are TRBV30 and TRBJ1-5, with a tentative D call TRBD1 (5 bases). The germline V gene encodes CDR1 GTSNPN and CDR2 SVGIG (reference sequence). V was pared by 0 bases and J by 5 bases, with 11 bases between. This CDR3 has 14 residues. CDR3 in DNA: TGTGCCTGGAGTGTTTCAGGGTCCTATCAGCCCCAGCATTTT. It yields the protein CAWSVSGSYQPQHF.

This sequence joins TRBV7-2 and TRBJ1-1; D gene ambiguous. From germline, CDR1 is SGHTA and CDR2 FQGNSA. Trimming cost V 1 base and J 11 bases, with 11 bases left between them. The CDR3 spans 12 residues. The CDR3 nucleotides read TGTGCCAGCAGCTTAGTGAACGGGAAGGCTTTCTTT. It codes for CASSLVNGKAFF. Variable domain in full (rest from reference TRBV7-2 and TRBJ1-1): GAGVSQSPSNKVTEKGKDVELRCDPISGHTALYWYRQSLGQGLEFLIYFQGNSAPDKSGLPSDRFSAERTGGSVSTLTIQRTQQEDSAVYLCASSLVNGKAFFGQGTRLTVV.

This clone was counted once. The V call is TRBV6-5, the J call TRBJ1-5, with unresolved D. Germline V gives CDR1 MNHEY, CDR2 SVGAGI. V was cut by 6 bases and J by 4 bases, with 10 bases left in between. The CDR3 is 13 amino acids. The CDR3: CASRNDINQPQHF. DNA for the CDR3: TGTGCCAGCAGGAATGACATTAATCAGCCCCAGCATTTT.

This clone has just a few counts. The chain is built from TRBV27 and TRBJ2-2, with D perhaps TRBD2 (6 bases). Germline V CDR1 and CDR2: MNHEY, SMNVEV (reference sequence). V was cut by 5 bases and J by 6 bases, with 25 bases left in between. This CDR3 is 18 amino acids long. CDR3 DNA: TGTGCCAGCAGTCCTATCCCCCCTAGCGCGATCCTGGCCGGGGAGCTGTTTTTT. Its protein is CASSPIPPSAILAGELFF.

V is TRBV11-2 and J is TRBJ2-7; the D gene is possibly TRBD1 (6 bases). V lost 8 bases to trimming and J lost 3 bases, with 11 bases between them. Per the germline V gene, CDR1 is SGHAT and CDR2 is FQNNGV. The CDR3 covers 12 residues. CDR3 in DNA: TGTGCCAGCGGGTCAGGGGTCTACGAGCAGTACTTC. Its protein is CASGSGVYEQYF.

This clone was detected once. The gene calls are TRBV6-5 and TRBJ1-1, with no clear D. This CDR3 comprises 13 residues. Trimming cost V 5 bases and J 5 bases, with 12 bases left between them. Germline assignment: CDR1 MNHEY and CDR2 SVGAGI. CDR3 sequence reads: CASSPPGGTEAFF. CDR3 bases: TGTGCCAGCAGTCCCCCGGGTGGAACTGAAGCTTTCTTT.

The CDR3 loop is CASSIVAGTATYEQYF. The CDR3 DNA follows: TGTGCCAGTAGTATAGTCGCCGGGACTGCAACCTACGAGCAGTACTTC. This chain links TRBV19 with TRBJ2-7; tentatively, D is TRBD2 (6 bases). The V end lost 1 base, the J end lost 2 bases, and 15 bases lay between the germline ends. CDR1 is LNHDA and CDR2 is SQIVND in the germline V gene (reference sequence). The CDR3 contains 16 residues.

The rearrangement joins TRBV28 to TRBJ1-5; 12 nucleotides line up with TRBD1. Germline V gives CDR1 MDHEN, CDR2 SYDVKM. Unmatched junction bases numbered 0, after V lost 3 bases and J lost 6 bases. The CDR3 consists of 14 residues. The CDR3 DNA sequence: TGTGCCAGCAGTTTGGGACAGGGGGCTCAGCCCCAGCATTTT. This sequence encodes CASSLGQGAQPQHF.

V usage is TRBV5-1 and J usage is TRBJ2-5; 12 bases are shared with TRBD2. The J segment lost 2 bases and the V segment lost 4 bases, leaving 9 bases of the junction unmatched. In germline, CDR1 is SGHRS, CDR2 YFSETQ. CDR3 size: 17 residues. CDR3 amino acids: CASSMGLAGGGQETQYF. The CDR3 DNA reads TGCGCCAGCAGCATGGGACTAGCGGGTGGAGGTCAAGAGACCCAGTACTTC.

This chain links TRBV11-1 with TRBJ2-7; the D gene is possibly TRBD1 (6 bases). CDR1 and CDR2 (germline): SGHAT, FQDESV (reference sequence). V was shortened by 0 bases and J by 4 bases, with 13 bases between the two germline ends. This CDR3 spans 15 amino acids. CDR3: CASSLAEGGRYEQYF. DNA for the CDR3: TGTGCCAGCAGCTTAGCAGAAGGGGGTCGGTACGAGCAGTACTTC.

The chain combines TRBV7-9 with TRBJ1-5; no clear D gene. Trimming removed 5 bases at V and 3 bases at J, with 20 bases between. The germline CDR1 and CDR2 sequences are SEHNR and FQNEAQ (reference sequence). The CDR3 loop spans 17 amino acids. The chain's CDR3 is CASSVGGRPTYNQPQHF. The CDR3 region has the DNA TGTGCCAGCAGCGTTGGAGGGCGCCCAACGTACAATCAGCCCCAGCATTTT.

This sequence joins TRBV19 and TRBJ2-4; the match to TRBD2 covers 9 bases. The CDR3 contains 17 residues. V was pared by 5 bases and J by 5 bases, with 13 bases of the junction left unmatched. Per germline, CDR1 LNHDA and CDR2 SQIVND (reference sequence). CDR3 sequence reads: CASSPGLANTPQNIQYF. CDR3 coding DNA: TGTGCCAGTAGTCCGGGACTAGCCAACACCCCCCAAAACATTCAGTACTTC.

The gene calls are TRBV13 and TRBJ2-1; TRBD2 matches 14 bases. This CDR3 spans 16 amino acids. Germline lookup yields CDR1 PRHDT and CDR2 FYEKMQ (reference sequence). Germline trimming cut 5 bases from V and 8 bases from J; bases unmatched to any gene: 8. CDR3 sequence: CASSHRTSGRLDEQFF. CDR3 DNA: TGTGCCAGCAGCCACCGGACTAGCGGGAGGCTCGATGAGCAGTTCTTC.

The chain is built from TRBV27 and TRBJ2-3, with TRBD1 identical over 9 bases. The CDR3 spans 15 residues. V shed 7 bases, J shed 2 bases, and the junction held 7 bases outside the gene matches. Germline CDR1 is MNHEY and CDR2 is SMNVEV (reference sequence). Here the CDR3 DNA reads TGTGCCAGCACTCCGACAGGGGGGGACACAGATACGCAGTATTTT. Protein product: CASTPTGGDTDTQYF.

The rearrangement joins TRBV7-2 to TRBJ1-2; the D is unclear. CDR1 is SGHTA and CDR2 is FQGNSA in the germline V gene. Between the trimmed V and J ends, which lost 0 bases and 4 bases, there was a span of 12 bases. There are 15 residues in the CDR3. The CDR3 bases are TGTGCCAGCAGCTTAGCCCAGGCCGTCCGCTATGGCTACACCTTC. Encoded protein: CASSLAQAVRYGYTF.

V is TRBV5-6 and J is TRBJ2-7; 8 nucleotides agree with TRBD2. There are 16 residues in the CDR3. V gave up 0 bases and J gave up 2 bases; unmatched junction bases: 7. Looked up from germline, CDR1 is SGHDT and CDR2 is YYEEEE. In DNA form, the CDR3 reads TGTGCCAGCAGCTTGGCCGGGGGGGCTCTCCCCTACGAGCAGTACTTC. Translated: CASSLAGGALPYEQYF.

The chain links TRBV6-5 to TRBJ1-2, with 8 bases fitting TRBD1. The CDR3 runs to 12 residues. Trimming at V came to 6 bases and at J to 7 bases, leaving 4 bases not matched to a gene. CDR1 MNHEY and CDR2 SVGAGI come from the germline V gene. CDR3 in amino acids: CASSPGTGGYTF. The CDR3 DNA is TGTGCCAGCAGCCCGGGGACAGGTGGCTACACCTTC.

A few counts support this clone. The chain couples TRBV29-1 to TRBJ2-7, with D perhaps matching TRBD2 (7 bases). CDR3 length: 11 residues. The V end lost 5 bases, the J end lost 4 bases, and 9 bases lay between the germline ends. CDR1 SQVTM and CDR2 ANQGSEA come from the germline V gene. CDR3 bases: TGCAGCGTTCGGGGGGCTTACGAGCAGTACTTC. Translation gives CSVRGAYEQYF.

The rearrangement uses TRBV24-1 and TRBJ2-5; TRBD2 matches at 8 bases. V shed 7 bases, J shed 5 bases, and the junction held 11 bases outside the gene matches. Germline V CDR1 and CDR2: KGHDR, SFDVKD. This CDR3 spans 15 amino acids. CDR3 loop: CATRKGAGVGETQYF. In DNA form, the CDR3 reads TGTGCCACCAGAAAGGGAGCGGGAGTTGGGGAGACCCAGTACTTC.

V usage is TRBV4-3 and J usage is TRBJ2-3; no firm D call. The germline gives CDR1 LGHNA, CDR2 YSLEER. The CDR3 covers 15 residues. V gave up 0 bases and J gave up 5 bases, with 12 bases separating them. The CDR3 DNA reads TGCGCCAGCAGCCAAGATCTTCGAGGTGAAGATACGCAGTATTTT. It encodes CASSQDLRGEDTQYF.